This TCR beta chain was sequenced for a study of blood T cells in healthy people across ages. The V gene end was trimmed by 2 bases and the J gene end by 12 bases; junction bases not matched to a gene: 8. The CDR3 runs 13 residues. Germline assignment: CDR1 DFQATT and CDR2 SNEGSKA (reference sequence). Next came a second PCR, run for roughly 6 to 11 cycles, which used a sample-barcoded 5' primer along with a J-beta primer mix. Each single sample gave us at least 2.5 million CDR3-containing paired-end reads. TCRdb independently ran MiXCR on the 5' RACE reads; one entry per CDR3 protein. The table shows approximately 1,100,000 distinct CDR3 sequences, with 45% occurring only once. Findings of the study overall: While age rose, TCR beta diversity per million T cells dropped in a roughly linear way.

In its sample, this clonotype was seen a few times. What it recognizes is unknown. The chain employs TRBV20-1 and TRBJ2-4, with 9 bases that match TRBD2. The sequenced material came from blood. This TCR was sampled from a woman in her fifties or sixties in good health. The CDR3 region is CSARLAGSLRQYF. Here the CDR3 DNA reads TGCAGTGCTAGACTAGCGGGATCTTTACGTCAGTACTTC.